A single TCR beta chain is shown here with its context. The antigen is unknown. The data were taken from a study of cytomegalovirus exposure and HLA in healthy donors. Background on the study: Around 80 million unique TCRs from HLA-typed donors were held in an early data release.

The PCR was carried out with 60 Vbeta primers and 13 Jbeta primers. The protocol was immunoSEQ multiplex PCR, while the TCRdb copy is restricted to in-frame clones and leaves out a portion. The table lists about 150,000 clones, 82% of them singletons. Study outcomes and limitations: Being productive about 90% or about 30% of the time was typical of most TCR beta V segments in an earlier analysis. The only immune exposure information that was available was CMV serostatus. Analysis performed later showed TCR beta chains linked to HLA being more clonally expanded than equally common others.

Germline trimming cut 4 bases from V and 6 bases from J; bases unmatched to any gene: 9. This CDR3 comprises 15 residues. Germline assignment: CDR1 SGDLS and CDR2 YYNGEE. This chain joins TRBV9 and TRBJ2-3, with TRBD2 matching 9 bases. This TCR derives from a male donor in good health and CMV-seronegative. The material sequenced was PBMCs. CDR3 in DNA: TGTGCCAGCAGCCTAGAAGGACTAGCGTATGATACGCAGTATTTT. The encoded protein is CASSLEGLAYDTQYF.